This T cell receptor (beta chain) is from a study of early T cells in non-severe SARS-CoV-2 infection. CDR3 length: 16 amino acids. Germline-derived CDR1 and CDR2 are SSHAT and FNYEAQ (reference sequence). As concerns this clonotype: Its target is unknown. One junction end disagrees with the germline gene, perhaps due to a read error.

Each single cDNA molecule received a unique molecular identifier. Each CDR3 protein gets one entry after TCRdb re-called the 5' RACE reads with MiXCR. Seen here are about 56,000 distinct CDR3 sequences, around 15% observed once, and the top ten hold about 4%. Notes on the study in general: Anti-spike CD8 responses were favored in VDJdb matching, and private and CD4 specificities were missed.

This TCR came from an adult who was a healthcare worker with PCR-confirmed SARS-CoV-2 infection or an uninfected control (not recorded which). The specimen comprised whole blood, sampled at baseline. The V and J genes are TRBV7-7 and TRBJ2-3; TRBD2 aligns across 15 bases. DNA for the CDR3: TGTGCTAGCAGCCTGGGACTAGCGGGAGGTGGAGATACGCAGTATTTT. This codes for CASSLGLAGGGDTQYF.